This T cell receptor (beta chain) emerged from a study of blood T cells in healthy people across ages. Study-wide points: A conclusive naive versus antigen-experienced comparison was prevented by the unsorted PBMCs. Per million T cells, TCR beta diversity dropped roughly linearly as age increased.

Samples each had at least 5 micrograms of total RNA extracted. Many counts were recorded for this clonotype. What it recognizes is unknown. Alongside a J-beta primer mix, a sample-barcoded 5' primer served in a second PCR lasting roughly 6 to 12 cycles. The template-switch adaptor, which had 12 random nucleotides, put a tag on each cDNA molecule. TCRdb independently ran MiXCR on the 5' RACE reads; one entry per CDR3 protein. The sample carries fewer than 1.5 million distinct CDR3 sequences, 42% recorded once. Germline CDR1 SGHRS, CDR2 YFSETQ. The CDR3 totals 15 residues. Losses at the gene ends were 0 bases for V and 4 bases for J; bases not matched to a gene: 4.

The TCR comes from a woman between 18 and 29 years old in good health. Sequencing was performed on blood. This chain uses TRBV5-1 with TRBJ2-1; the match to TRBD1 covers 7 bases. The CDR3 nucleotides read TGCGCCAGCAGCTTGGCCGGGACAGAGTACAATGAGCAGTTCTTC. Encoded protein: CASSLAGTEYNEQFF.